This T cell receptor (beta chain) derives from a study of lymphopenia after photon versus proton radiotherapy. Concerning this clone itself: Its antigen is not identified.

Using immunoSEQ multiplex PCR, the repertoire was profiled, and TCRdb retains in-frame clones only, with some absent. The sample comprises around 18,000 clones, 80% to 90% of which are singletons, and about 9% rests with the top ten. General study points: Authors raise, but do not show, better survival with proton therapy.

This receptor was taken from a man aged 65 to 79 with pancreatic cancer. The material was peripheral blood, obtained from a patient treated with proton-based radiotherapy.

CDR3 amino acids: CATMTGRPPDTQYF. As DNA, the CDR3 is TGCGCCACCATGACAGGGAGGCCCCCAGATACGCAGTATTTT. The genes are TRBV10-2 and TRBJ2-3, with a weak D call TRBD1 (7 bases). The V gene's germline CDR1 is WSHSY and CDR2 SAAADI. The CDR3 runs 14 residues. The V end was cut by 10 bases, the J end by 4 bases, with 18 bases between.